Only a few counts were recorded for the clone carrying this TCR beta chain. Its antigen is as yet unknown. Germline V gene sequence: CDR1 SGHTA, CDR2 FQGNSA. The CDR3 is made up of 13 amino acids. The V gene lost 4 bases and the J gene lost 4 bases, with 11 bases spanning the gap. A CD45RO/CCR7/CD25/CD127/CD95/CD27 panel sorted naive, central memory, regulatory and stem cell-like memory CD4+ cells. These data are taken from a study of beta chain features in type 1 diabetes. The study, taken as a whole, reports: Diminished insertions and augmented deletions at VDJ junctions characterized type 1 diabetes patients. A moderate, significant TCRB CDR3 shortening appeared in type 1 diabetes across four CD4+ subsets.

The isolated RNA, all of it, was reverse transcribed, so expressed TCRB transcripts were what got sequenced. Profiled with immunoSEQ multiplex PCR; TCRdb holds only in-frame clones, not every one. In the table there are some 640,000 clones, about 14% of which are singletons. The chain combines TRBV7-2 with TRBJ2-7; a possible D gene is TRBD1 (5 bases). Material: naive CD4+ T cells from blood. The clonotype was recovered from a man between 18 and 29 years old with type 1 diabetes. CDR3 coding DNA: TGTGCCAGCAGCTCGCCAGGGTCGTACGAGCAGTACTTC. Translating gives CASSSPGSYEQYF.